The rows below give T cell receptor beta chains drawn from one sample of a study of shared clonotypes between healthy human individuals. Using immunoSEQ multiplex PCR, the repertoire was profiled, and TCRdb retains in-frame clones only, with some absent. Of around 1.5 million clones listed, nearly 99% are singletons. The sequencing input was naive CD4+ T cells sorted from blood. The receptors come from a young man in good health. Both conserved end residues are part of each CDR3. The D gene is left open where the match is weak. A clone size is listed for some rows: how often the clone was seen (once, few, many), or a class if it is expanded.

D gene: TRBD1; J gene: TRBJ2-7; clone size: NA; V gene: TRBV19; CDR3 protein: CASSMLTGALYEQYF; CDR3 DNA: TGTGCCAGTAGTATGCTGACAGGGGCGTTGTACGAGCAGTACTTC
D gene: TRBD2; J gene: TRBJ2-7; clone size: NA; V gene: TRBV5-4; CDR3 protein: CASSPGLAGGNREQYF; CDR3 DNA: TGTGCCAGCAGCCCGGGACTAGCGGGAGGGAACCGCGAGCAGTACTTC
D gene: TRBD1; J gene: TRBJ2-3; clone size: NA; V gene: TRBV29-1; CDR3 protein: CSRGGQGTDTQYF; CDR3 DNA: TGCAGCCGAGGCGGACAGGGGACGGATACGCAGTATTTT
D gene: NA; J gene: TRBJ2-1; clone size: NA; V gene: TRBV27; CDR3 protein: CASSLLVAAYNEQFF; CDR3 DNA: TGTGCCAGCAGTTTATTAGTAGCCGCATACAATGAGCAGTTCTTC
D gene: NA; J gene: TRBJ2-7; clone size: NA; V gene: TRBV2; CDR3 protein: CASSWSTYEQYF; CDR3 DNA: TGTGCCAGCAGCTGGTCAACCTACGAGCAGTACTTC
D gene: NA; J gene: TRBJ2-5; clone size: NA; V gene: TRBV7-2; CDR3 protein: CASSRYQETQYF; CDR3 DNA: TGTGCCAGCAGCCGGTACCAAGAGACCCAGTACTTC
D gene: NA; J gene: TRBJ2-3; clone size: NA; V gene: TRBV7-8; CDR3 protein: CASSLSHGTSTDTQYF; CDR3 DNA: TGTGCCAGCAGCTTATCGCACGGGACTAGCACAGATACGCAGTATTTT
D gene: TRBD1; J gene: TRBJ2-3; clone size: NA; V gene: TRBV30; CDR3 protein: CAWTSPGQGRYTQYF; CDR3 DNA: TGTGCCTGGACGTCCCCGGGACAGGGTCGATATACGCAGTATTTT
D gene: NA; J gene: TRBJ2-7; clone size: NA; V gene: TRBV5-4; CDR3 protein: CASSQGGGRGEQYF; CDR3 DNA: TGTGCCAGCAGCCAAGGTGGGGGGCGAGGCGAGCAGTACTTC
D gene: NA; J gene: TRBJ1-1; clone size: NA; V gene: TRBV28; CDR3 protein: CASSFMNTEAFF; CDR3 DNA: TGTGCCAGCAGTTTCATGAACACTGAAGCTTTCTTT
D gene: NA; J gene: TRBJ1-1; clone size: NA; V gene: TRBV30; CDR3 protein: CAWSASGGAEAFF; CDR3 DNA: TGTGCCTGGAGTGCGAGCGGGGGGGCTGAAGCTTTCTTT
D gene: NA; J gene: TRBJ1-2; clone size: NA; V gene: TRBV29-1; CDR3 protein: CSVSPPGGLSSSGGYTF; CDR3 DNA: TGCAGCGTGAGCCCGCCCGGGGGGCTTTCTTCATCGGGAGGCTACACCTTC
D gene: NA; J gene: TRBJ2-3; clone size: NA; V gene: TRBV6-1; CDR3 protein: CASRPGASTDTQYF; CDR3 DNA: TGTGCCAGCAGGCCAGGCGCTAGCACAGATACGCAGTATTTT
D gene: NA; J gene: TRBJ1-1; clone size: NA; V gene: TRBV5-6; CDR3 protein: CASSLLGGQPDTEAFF; CDR3 DNA: TGTGCCAGCAGCTTGCTTGGGGGGCAGCCGGACACTGAAGCTTTCTTT
D gene: NA; J gene: TRBJ1-2; clone size: NA; V gene: TRBV5-1; CDR3 protein: CASSLEPRVGARGYTF; CDR3 DNA: TGCGCCAGCAGCTTGGAACCGAGAGTAGGGGCAAGGGGCTACACCTTC
D gene: TRBD2; J gene: TRBJ2-7; clone size: NA; V gene: TRBV11-3; CDR3 protein: CASSLTSRAYEQYF; CDR3 DNA: TGTGCCAGCAGCTTGACTAGCCGTGCGTACGAGCAGTACTTC
D gene: TRBD1; J gene: TRBJ1-2; clone size: NA; V gene: TRBV10-3; CDR3 protein: CAISEDRGHYGYTF; CDR3 DNA: TGTGCCATCAGTGAAGACAGGGGCCACTATGGCTACACCTTC
D gene: NA; J gene: TRBJ1-3; clone size: NA; V gene: TRBV28; CDR3 protein: CASSLGRRGNTIYF; CDR3 DNA: TGTGCCAGCAGTCTTGGGAGACGAGGAAACACCATATATTTT
D gene: NA; J gene: TRBJ1-2; clone size: NA; V gene: TRBV5-8; CDR3 protein: CASSNNVYGYTF; CDR3 DNA: TGTGCCAGCAGCAACAACGTCTATGGCTACACCTTC
D gene: TRBD1; J gene: TRBJ2-7; clone size: once; V gene: TRBV9; CDR3 protein: CASSIWTGGEQYF; CDR3 DNA: TGTGCCAGCAGCATCTGGACAGGTGGCGAGCAGTACTTC
D gene: TRBD2; J gene: TRBJ2-3; clone size: NA; V gene: TRBV5-6; CDR3 protein: CASGVSGMTDTQYF; CDR3 DNA: TGTGCCAGCGGCGTGAGCGGGATGACAGATACGCAGTATTTT
D gene: NA; J gene: TRBJ1-2; clone size: NA; V gene: TRBV9; CDR3 protein: CASRADGVNYGYTF; CDR3 DNA: TGTGCCAGCAGGGCCGACGGGGTTAACTATGGCTACACCTTC
D gene: NA; J gene: TRBJ2-2; clone size: NA; V gene: TRBV10-3; CDR3 protein: CALSDVLRAGELFF; CDR3 DNA: TGTGCCCTATCGGATGTTTTACGGGCCGGGGAGCTGTTTTTT
D gene: TRBD2; J gene: TRBJ2-3; clone size: NA; V gene: TRBV7-2; CDR3 protein: CASSFPLAGTLTDTQYF; CDR3 DNA: TGTGCCAGCAGCTTCCCTTTAGCGGGAACTCTAACAGATACGCAGTATTTT
D gene: NA; J gene: TRBJ2-2; clone size: NA; V gene: TRBV11-2; CDR3 protein: CASSLVRRGTGELFF; CDR3 DNA: TGTGCCAGCAGCTTAGTCCGGAGGGGCACCGGGGAGCTGTTTTTT
D gene: NA; J gene: TRBJ1-1; clone size: NA; V gene: TRBV18; CDR3 protein: CASASGANTEAFF; CDR3 DNA: TGTGCCAGCGCCTCGGGGGCCAACACTGAAGCTTTCTTT
D gene: NA; J gene: TRBJ1-5; clone size: NA; V gene: TRBV14; CDR3 protein: CASSQDLDQPQHF; CDR3 DNA: TGTGCCAGCAGCCAAGATTTAGACCAGCCCCAGCATTTT
D gene: NA; J gene: TRBJ1-4; clone size: NA; V gene: TRBV9; CDR3 protein: CASSVGSRGRQINEKLFF; CDR3 DNA: TGTGCCAGCAGCGTTGGCTCGAGGGGCCGCCAGATTAATGAAAAACTGTTTTTT
D gene: NA; J gene: TRBJ2-1; clone size: NA; V gene: TRBV29-1; CDR3 protein: CSVEIYRNNEQFF; CDR3 DNA: TGCAGCGTGGAGATTTACAGGAACAATGAGCAGTTCTTC